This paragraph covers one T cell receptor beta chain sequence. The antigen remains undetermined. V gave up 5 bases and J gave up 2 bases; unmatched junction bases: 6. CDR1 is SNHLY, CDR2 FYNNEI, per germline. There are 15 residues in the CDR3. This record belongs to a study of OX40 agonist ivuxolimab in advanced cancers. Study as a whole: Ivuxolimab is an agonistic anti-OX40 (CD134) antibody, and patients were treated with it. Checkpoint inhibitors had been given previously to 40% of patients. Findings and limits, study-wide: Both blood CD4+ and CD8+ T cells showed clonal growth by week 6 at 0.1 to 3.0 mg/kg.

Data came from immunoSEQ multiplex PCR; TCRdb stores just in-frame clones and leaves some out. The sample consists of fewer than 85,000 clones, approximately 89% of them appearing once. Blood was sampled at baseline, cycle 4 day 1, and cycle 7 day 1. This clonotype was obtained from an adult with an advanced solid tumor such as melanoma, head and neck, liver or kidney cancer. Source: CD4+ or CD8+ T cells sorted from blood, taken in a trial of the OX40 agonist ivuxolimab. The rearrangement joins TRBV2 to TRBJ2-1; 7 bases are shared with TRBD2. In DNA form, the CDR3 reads TGTGCCAGCAGTAACAGCGGGGTAACCTACAATGAGCAGTTCTTC. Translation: CASSNSGVTYNEQFF.